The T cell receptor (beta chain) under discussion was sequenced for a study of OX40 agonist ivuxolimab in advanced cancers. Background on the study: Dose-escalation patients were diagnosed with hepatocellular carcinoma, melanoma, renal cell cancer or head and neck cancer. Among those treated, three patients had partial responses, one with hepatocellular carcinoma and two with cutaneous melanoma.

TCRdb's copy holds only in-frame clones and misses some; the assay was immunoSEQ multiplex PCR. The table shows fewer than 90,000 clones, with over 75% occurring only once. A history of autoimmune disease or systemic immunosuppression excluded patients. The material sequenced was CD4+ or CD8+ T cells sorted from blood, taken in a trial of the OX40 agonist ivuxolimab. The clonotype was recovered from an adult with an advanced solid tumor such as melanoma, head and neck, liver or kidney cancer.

The CDR3 region is CASSFQGQETQYF. CDR3 bases: TGTGCCAGCAGCTTCCAGGGACAAGAGACCCAGTACTTC. This sequence joins TRBV5-8 and TRBJ2-5; possible D gene TRBD1, 5 bases. The CDR3 spans 13 residues. Germline CDR1 and CDR2: SGHTS and YDEGEE. The V gene lost 2 bases and the J gene lost 2 bases, with 7 bases spanning the gap.